One T cell receptor (beta chain) is described in this entry. The data were obtained in a study of blood T cell repertoires in COVID-19. The data were produced by immunoSEQ multiplex PCR, yet TCRdb's version contains in-frame clones alone and is incomplete. The repertoire includes under 200,000 clones, 86% of them detected once, and approximately 4% sits in the top ten. Trimming removed 4 bases from V and 2 bases from J, with 11 bases in between. The V gene's germline CDR1 is SGHTA and CDR2 FQGNSA. The CDR3 loop spans 14 amino acids. The clonotype was recovered from a woman in her 70s with acute or convalescent COVID-19. This chain joins TRBV7-2 and TRBJ1-1; D ambiguous. Source material: peripheral blood. CDR3 bases: TGTGCCAGCAGCTCGAGGGCCACTAACACTGAAGCTTTCTTT. This codes for CASSSRATNTEAFF.